Detailed here is one TCR beta chain. There is no known antigen for this receptor. The input lacks base qualities; no much larger clone sits a single base away. This specimen belongs to a study of OX40 agonist ivuxolimab in advanced cancers. In the study overall: Ivuxolimab was a fully human IgG2 agonistic monoclonal antibody targeting the costimulatory receptor OX40 (CD134). Intravenous ivuxolimab was administered to patients every 2 weeks at six dose levels: 0.01, 0.1, 0.3, 1.5, 3 and 10 mg/kg. Of the roughly 54 dose-escalation patients, hepatocellular carcinoma was present in some 19, melanoma in around 15, renal cell carcinoma in 9 and head and neck cancer in 9. The dose-escalation cohort was 80% to 90% male with a mean age of around 62 years, ranging from about 23 to 85. Prior anti-PD-1, anti-PD-L1 or anti-CTLA-4 therapy was permitted, and approximately 40% of dose-escalation patients had received checkpoint inhibitors. Three dose-escalation patients achieved partial responses, one with hepatocellular carcinoma and two with cutaneous melanoma. Peripheral TCRbeta sequencing aimed to test whether ivuxolimab altered TCR sequence diversity and caused clonal T-cell expansion. The paper reports the monotherapy dose-escalation portion (N ≈ 50 patients) of the phase I ivuxolimab trial.

To sequence the TCRbeta CDR3 region, genomic DNA was isolated from the sorted cells. The immunoSEQ Assay was used for sequencing of TCRbeta CDR3 regions. In its TCRdb copy, this immuneACCESS table keeps in-frame sequences only and misses some clones. Where compared with another copy, unresolved V genes explain less than half of these, and the others have no known cause. The sample yields around 110,000 clones; approximately 92% were counted once. The ten largest clonotypes hold 0.15% to 0.17% of the sample. Study-wide findings and limitations: After ivuxolimab, more expanded clones were found on average in CD8+ T cells than in CD4+ T cells. At doses from 0.1 to 3.0 mg/kg, clonal expansion was seen in both CD4+ and CD8+ blood T cells between baseline and week 6. Low levels of normalized T-cell clonal expansion were also seen in some patients who did not respond. In the 0.1-3.0 mg/kg groups, partial responders were among the patients with the lowest normalized peripheral clonal expansion, particularly in CD8+ T cells. The antigen specificity of the peripheral T cells that underwent clonal expansion was not determined.

The trial excluded patients who had a history of autoimmune disease or were on systemic immunosuppression. In every dose cohort, peripheral blood was drawn for TCR sequencing at baseline, cycle 4 day 1, and cycle 7 day 1. The samples were taken from a phase I, first-in-human, multicenter, open-label dose-escalation trial of ivuxolimab. The trial enrolled adults with locally advanced or metastatic head and neck squamous cell, hepatocellular, melanoma or renal cell carcinoma. Before TCR sequencing, CD4+ T cells and CD8+ T cells were sorted from peripheral blood as separate populations. The germline V and J ends show losses of 10 bases and 8 bases respectively, and no gene match explains 11 bases of the junction. Per the germline V gene (reference sequence), LNHDA is the CDR1 and SQIVND is the CDR2. From the cysteine up to the phenylalanine, the CDR3 has a length of 14 residues. The retained sequence is limited to the CDR3, 42 bases, with the frame set at the first base.

Source: CD4+ or CD8+ T cells sorted from blood, taken in a trial of the OX40 agonist ivuxolimab. The rearrangement joined TRBV19 to TRBJ1-4, with 9 central nucleotides matching TRBD1. This TCR came from an adult with an advanced solid tumor such as melanoma, head and neck, liver or kidney cancer. The CDR3 protein is CATSSDRGGEKLFF. The DNA sequence is TGTGCCACTTCCTCGGACAGGGGTGGAGAAAAACTGTTTTTT.